The next 12 T cell receptor beta chains were all read from a single sample in a study of early T cells in non-severe SARS-CoV-2 infection. TCRdb fed the 5' RACE reads into MiXCR, producing one record per CDR3 protein. The repertoire includes tens of thousands of distinct CDR3 sequences, around 12% of them detected once, and roughly 2.5% sits in the top ten. Sequenced material: whole blood, taken at baseline. These receptors originate from an adult who was a healthcare worker with PCR-confirmed SARS-CoV-2 infection or an uninfected control (not recorded which).

This clonotype was seen many times. The V and J genes are TRBV12-3 or TRBV12-4 and TRBJ2-5; a weak D match, TRBD1 (6 bases). The CDR3 is made up of 13 amino acids. V was trimmed by 6 bases and J by 7 bases, leaving 15 bases between them. The CDR3 coding sequence is TGTGCCAGCAGCCAGGGGTCGTTGGGGACCCAGTACTTC. This sequence encodes CASSQGSLGTQYF.

This chain uses TRBV28 with TRBJ1-2; tentative D call: TRBD1 (5 bases). The CDR3 is 13 residues long. V was shortened by 2 bases and J by 7 bases, with 11 bases between the two germline ends. CDR1 is MDHEN and CDR2 is SYDVKM in the germline V gene. The CDR3 nucleotides read TGTGCCAGCAGTTTAGAGGGGTCGCCTGGCTACACCTTC. Translated, it gives CASSLEGSPGYTF.

In this sample, this clonotype turned up many times. V and J are TRBV18 and TRBJ2-5; the D gene could be TRBD1 or TRBD2 (5 bases each). Germline-derived CDR1 and CDR2 are KGHSH and LQKENI. V was clipped by 3 bases and J by 5 bases, with 7 bases between them. The CDR3 is made up of 12 amino acids. DNA for the CDR3: TGTGCCAGCTCACCGGGACCGGAGACCCAGTACTTC. Translation gives CASSPGPETQYF.

V gene TRBV19 combines with J gene TRBJ1-2; no firm D call. V was shortened by 0 bases and J by 4 bases, with 12 bases between the two germline ends. Germline CDR1 reads LNHDA; CDR2 reads SQIVND (reference sequence). The CDR3 has 15 residues. The CDR3 is CASSIDSRRVYGYTF. DNA of the CDR3: TGTGCCAGTAGTATAGATTCGAGAAGGGTCTATGGCTACACCTTC. The full variable domain, its missing parts supplied by reference TRBV19 and TRBJ1-2, is DGGITQSPKYLFRKEGQNVTLSCEQNLNHDAMYWYRQDPGQGLRLIYYSQIVNDFQKGDIAEGYSVSREKKESFPLTVTSAQKNPTAFYLCASSIDSRRVYGYTFGSGTRLTVV.

The chain has TRBV13 and TRBJ1-1, with 9 nucleotides matching TRBD1. Germline CDR1 is PRHDT and CDR2 is FYEKMQ (reference sequence). This CDR3 region has 12 residues. V gave up 4 bases and J gave up 8 bases; unmatched junction bases: 2. The DNA of the CDR3 is TGTGCCAGCAGCTCCGGGACAGGGGAAGCTTTCTTT. Protein sequence: CASSSGTGEAFF. Supplemented by reference TRBV13 and TRBJ1-1, the full variable domain reads AAGVIQSPRHLIKEKRETATLKCYPIPRHDTVYWYQQGPGQDPQFLISFYEKMQSDKGSIPDRFSAQQFSDYHSELNMSSLELGDSALYFCASSSGTGEAFFGQGTRLTVV.

The table lists this clonotype with a few counts. The chain employs TRBV27 and TRBJ2-7, with a tentative D call TRBD2 (6 bases). Germline V gene data show CDR1 as MNHEY and CDR2 as SMNVEV (reference sequence). The CDR3 length is 13 residues. The ends were cut back, 5 bases at V and 7 bases at J, with 15 bases in the middle. CDR3 in amino acids: CASSAGTWGEQYF. The CDR3 DNA is TGTGCCAGCAGTGCGGGGACCTGGGGAGAGCAGTACTTC.

This clonotype has ten or more counts. V gene TRBV12-2 combines with J gene TRBJ1-3; the D call TRBD1 from the table was never checked on the DNA. TRBV12-2 is termed a pseudogene. The CDR3 has 21 amino acids. The CDR3: CASRLAYNSTPGQGSGNTIYF. CDR3 bases: TGTGCAAGTCGCTTAGCCTACAATTCCACCCCGGGACAGGGGTCTGGAAACACCATATATTTT.

This clonotype was recorded at least ten times. J is TRBJ2-3 and V is TRBV28; D ambiguous. CDR3 length equals 12 residues. Germline V gene lookup returns CDR1 MDHEN and CDR2 SYDVKM. With 4 bases removed from V and 4 bases from J, the gap between germline ends came to 6 bases. CDR3: CASSWVSDTQYF. The CDR3 nucleotides read TGTGCCAGCAGTTGGGTGTCAGATACGCAGTATTTT.

This chain uses TRBV20-1 with TRBJ2-7, with D maybe TRBD2 (6 bases). Trimming removed 0 bases from V and 0 bases from J, with 18 bases in between. The germline CDR1 and CDR2 sequences are DFQATT and SNEGSKA (reference sequence). The CDR3 length is 17 residues. The CDR3 spells CSARDEWRDRSSYEQYF. The CDR3 nucleotides read TGCAGTGCTAGAGATGAGTGGCGGGACCGGAGCTCCTACGAGCAGTACTTC.

The V call is TRBV4-2, the J call TRBJ2-5, with D possibly TRBD2 on 5 matching bases. CDR1 LGHNA and CDR2 YNFKEQ come from the germline V gene. CDR3 length: 15 amino acids. V shed 0 bases and J shed 7 bases, with 15 bases lying between them. CDR3 residues: CASSQDTEGRGTQYF. The CDR3 DNA follows: TGTGCCAGCAGCCAAGATACTGAGGGCCGAGGGACCCAGTACTTC.

In this sample, this clonotype turned up a few times. The chain links TRBV6-4 to TRBJ2-7; maybe TRBD1 (6 bases). V gave up 7 bases and J gave up 4 bases, with 11 bases separating them. This CDR3 has 12 amino acids. Germline values: CDR1 MRHNA, CDR2 SNTAGT. The CDR3 loop reads CASTPDRYEQYF. The CDR3 DNA sequence: TGTGCCAGCACCCCGGACAGATACGAGCAGTACTTC.

Many counts were recorded for this clonotype. The chain is built from TRBV2 and TRBJ2-1; 9 bases are shared with TRBD1. The length of the CDR3 is 14 residues. After removal of 6 bases from V and 7 bases from J, the junction contained 7 bases not matched to a gene. Germline V gives CDR1 SNHLY, CDR2 FYNNEI. Here the CDR3 reads CASSTGGAWNEQFF. CDR3 sequence (DNA): TGTGCCAGCAGCACAGGGGGCGCGTGGAATGAGCAGTTCTTC.